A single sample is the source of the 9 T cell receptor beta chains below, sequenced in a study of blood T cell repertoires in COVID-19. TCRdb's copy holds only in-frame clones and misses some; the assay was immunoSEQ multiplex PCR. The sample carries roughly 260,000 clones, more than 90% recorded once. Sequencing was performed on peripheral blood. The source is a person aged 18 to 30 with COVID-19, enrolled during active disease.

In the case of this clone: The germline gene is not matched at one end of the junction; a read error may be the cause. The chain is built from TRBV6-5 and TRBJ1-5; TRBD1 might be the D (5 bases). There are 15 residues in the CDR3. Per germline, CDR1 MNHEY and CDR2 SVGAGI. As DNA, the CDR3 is TGTGCCACCAGTTCGATAGCAGGGCTAAATCAGCCCCAGCATTTT. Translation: CATSSIAGLNQPQHF.

The CDR3 DNA is TGTGCCAGCAGCTTAGCTGCTACAGGGGGTGAGGGCTACACCTTC. This encodes CASSLAATGGEGYTF. The chain joins TRBV7-2 to TRBJ1-2; 8 nucleotides agree with TRBD1. The CDR3 sequence is 15 residues long. V shed 0 bases and J 8 bases; nucleotides not matched to a gene: 8. Germline loops: CDR1 SGHTA, CDR2 FQGNSA.

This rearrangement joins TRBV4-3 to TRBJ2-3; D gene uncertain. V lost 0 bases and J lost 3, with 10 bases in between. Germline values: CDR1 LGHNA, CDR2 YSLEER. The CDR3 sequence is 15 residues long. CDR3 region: CASSQENRKTDTQYF. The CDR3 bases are TGCGCCAGCAGCCAAGAAAACAGAAAGACAGATACGCAGTATTTT.

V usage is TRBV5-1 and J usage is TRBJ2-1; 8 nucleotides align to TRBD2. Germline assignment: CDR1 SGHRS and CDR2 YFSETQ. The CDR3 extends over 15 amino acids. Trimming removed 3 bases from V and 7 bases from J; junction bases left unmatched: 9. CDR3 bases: TGCGCCAGCAGCTCCCCGCAAGCGGGAGTGAATGAGCAGTTCTTC. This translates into CASSSPQAGVNEQFF.

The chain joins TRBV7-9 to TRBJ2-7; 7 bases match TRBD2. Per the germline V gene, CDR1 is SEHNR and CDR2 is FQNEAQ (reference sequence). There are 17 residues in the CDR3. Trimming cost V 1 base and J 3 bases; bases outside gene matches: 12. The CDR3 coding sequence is TGTGCCAGCAGCTTAGGAGGCCGGGGGGACTTACACTACGAGCAGTACTTC. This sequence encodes CASSLGGRGDLHYEQYF.

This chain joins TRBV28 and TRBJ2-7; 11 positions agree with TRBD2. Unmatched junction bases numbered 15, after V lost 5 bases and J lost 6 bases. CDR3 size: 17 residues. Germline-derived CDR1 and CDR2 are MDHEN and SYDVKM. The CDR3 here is CASSPNIASGRSGEQYF. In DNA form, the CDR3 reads TGTGCCAGCAGTCCGAATATTGCTAGCGGGAGGTCGGGCGAGCAGTACTTC.

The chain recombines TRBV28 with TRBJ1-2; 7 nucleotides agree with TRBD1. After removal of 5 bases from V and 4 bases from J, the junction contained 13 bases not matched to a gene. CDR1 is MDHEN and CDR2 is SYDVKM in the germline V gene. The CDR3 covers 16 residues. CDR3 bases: TGTGCCAGCAGTCGCCCCCCTGGACAGGCTGTCTATGGCTACACCTTC. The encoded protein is CASSRPPGQAVYGYTF.

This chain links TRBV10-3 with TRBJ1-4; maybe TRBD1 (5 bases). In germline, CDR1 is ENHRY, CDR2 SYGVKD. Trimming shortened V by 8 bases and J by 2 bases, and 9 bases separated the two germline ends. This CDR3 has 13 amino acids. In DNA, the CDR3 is TGTGCCATCTCTCGGGGGACTAATGAAAAACTGTTTTTT. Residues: CAISRGTNEKLFF.

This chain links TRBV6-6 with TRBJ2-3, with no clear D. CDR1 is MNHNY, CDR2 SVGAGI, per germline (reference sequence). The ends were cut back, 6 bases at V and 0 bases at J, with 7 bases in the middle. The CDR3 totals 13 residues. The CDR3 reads CASSRESTDTQYF. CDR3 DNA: TGTGCCAGCAGCCGCGAAAGCACAGATACGCAGTATTTT.